Listed below are T cell receptor beta chains from one sample, sequenced in a study of cytomegalovirus exposure and HLA in healthy donors. The assay was immunoSEQ multiplex PCR, and TCRdb's table has in-frame clones only and misses some. The sample holds about 160,000 clones, roughly 79% seen once. The sequenced sample was PBMCs. These receptor sequences come from a woman aged 45-59 years in good health and CMV-seropositive. Each CDR3 is given with its conserved first and last residue. Fields, in order: CDR3 DNA, CDR3 protein, J gene, D gene, V gene, clone size. The D gene is left open where the match is weak. Size values are once, few and many counts, or a class for expanded clones, and some rows have none.

DNA: TGTGCCTGGGGACGGGAGTTGAACACTGAAGCTTTCTTT
CDR3: CAWGRELNTEAFF
J: TRBJ1-1
D: -
V: TRBV30
size: -

DNA: TGTGCCAGCAGTTATCGACAGAACACTGAAGCTTTCTTT
CDR3: CASSYRQNTEAFF
J: TRBJ1-1
D: -
V: TRBV6-6
size: -

DNA: TGCGCCAGCAGTGGTAGCGGGATCTACAATGAGCAGTTCTTC
CDR3: CASSGSGIYNEQFF
J: TRBJ2-1
D: TRBD2
V: TRBV10-2
size: -

DNA: TGCGCCAGCAGCTTGGGAGGGCCGCAAGATACGCAGTATTTT
CDR3: CASSLGGPQDTQYF
J: TRBJ2-3
D: -
V: TRBV5-1
size: -

DNA: TGTGCCAGCAGCCCCCCCGGGACAGGGGATGCCTACGAGCAGTACTTC
CDR3: CASSPPGTGDAYEQYF
J: TRBJ2-7
D: TRBD1
V: TRBV11-2
size: -

DNA: TGTGCCAGCAGCTTAGATGGGGCCAACTATGGCTACACCTTC
CDR3: CASSLDGANYGYTF
J: TRBJ1-2
D: -
V: TRBV7-2
size: few

DNA: TGTGCCAGCAGCGGTCGGACAGGGTTGGAAAACTATGGCTACACCTTC
CDR3: CASSGRTGLENYGYTF
J: TRBJ1-2
D: TRBD1
V: TRBV11-3
size: -

DNA: TGCGCCAGCAGTGACCTGGGAGGTCTATCGGTAGCCAAAAACATTCAGTACTTC
CDR3: CASSDLGGLSVAKNIQYF
J: TRBJ2-4
D: -
V: TRBV10-1
size: -

DNA: TGTGCCAGCAGTTACTCGGGGGGGACCTCTGGAAACACCATATATTTT
CDR3: CASSYSGGTSGNTIYF
J: TRBJ1-3
D: -
V: TRBV6-5
size: -

DNA: TGCAGCGCCGGGACAGGGGGCATCGATGAAGCTTTCTTT
CDR3: CSAGTGGIDEAFF
J: TRBJ1-1
D: TRBD1
V: TRBV29-1
size: -

DNA: TGTGCCAGCAGCTTCCGGGAGGCAGATACGCAGTATTTT
CDR3: CASSFREADTQYF
J: TRBJ2-3
D: TRBD2
V: TRBV7-2
size: -

DNA: TGCGCCAGCAGCTTGTCTAGTCTGGCGGGAGGGCCAGATACGCAGTATTTT
CDR3: CASSLSSLAGGPDTQYF
J: TRBJ2-3
D: TRBD2
V: TRBV5-1
size: -

DNA: TGTGCCAGCAGCGAATGGACTAGCGGGGGGGGCGCGAACACCGGGGAGCTGTTTTTT
CDR3: CASSEWTSGGGANTGELFF
J: TRBJ2-2
D: TRBD2
V: TRBV7-6
size: -

DNA: TGTGCCAGCAGTTTATCTACCGTTCGACAGGATTTTCGTTCCGGGGAGCTGTTTTTT
CDR3: CASSLSTVRQDFRSGELFF
J: TRBJ2-2
D: -
V: TRBV27
size: -

DNA: TGTGCCAGCAGCTTGGGGTCTAGAGGGGATACGCAGTATTTT
CDR3: CASSLGSRGDTQYF
J: TRBJ2-3
D: -
V: TRBV5-4
size: few

DNA: TGTGCCAGCAGCTTAGTCGGACTAGCGGGGGAGCTGTTTTTT
CDR3: CASSLVGLAGELFF
J: TRBJ2-2
D: TRBD2
V: TRBV11-3
size: -

DNA: TGTGCCAGCTCACCCACCGGGACAGGGGGCGGCGAGCAGTACTTC
CDR3: CASSPTGTGGGEQYF
J: TRBJ2-7
D: TRBD1
V: TRBV18
size: -

DNA: TGTGCCAGCAGCGGCCCGACACTAGCGGGAGGGCAGGCCGAGCAGTACTTC
CDR3: CASSGPTLAGGQAEQYF
J: TRBJ2-7
D: TRBD2
V: TRBV2
size: -

DNA: TGTGCCAGCAGCTTGGGGGGACAGCCCGGGGAGACCCAGTACTTC
CDR3: CASSLGGQPGETQYF
J: TRBJ2-5
D: -
V: TRBV7-2
size: few

DNA: TGTGCCACCAGCAGGCGGTTCTCTGGAAACACCATATATTTT
CDR3: CATSRRFSGNTIYF
J: TRBJ1-3
D: -
V: TRBV15
size: -